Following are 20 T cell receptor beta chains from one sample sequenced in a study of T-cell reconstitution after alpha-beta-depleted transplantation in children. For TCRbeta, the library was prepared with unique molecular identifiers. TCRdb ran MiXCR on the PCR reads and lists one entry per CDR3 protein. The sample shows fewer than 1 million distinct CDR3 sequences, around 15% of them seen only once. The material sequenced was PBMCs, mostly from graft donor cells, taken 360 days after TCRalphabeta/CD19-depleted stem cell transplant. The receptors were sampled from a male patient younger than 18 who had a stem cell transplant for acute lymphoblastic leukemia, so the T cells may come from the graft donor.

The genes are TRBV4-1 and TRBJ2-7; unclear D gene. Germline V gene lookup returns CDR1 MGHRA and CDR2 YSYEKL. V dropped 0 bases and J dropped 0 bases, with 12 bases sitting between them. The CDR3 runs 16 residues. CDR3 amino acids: CASSQDPRYDSYEQYF. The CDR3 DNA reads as TGCGCCAGCAGCCAAGATCCAAGGTATGACTCCTACGAGCAGTACTTC.

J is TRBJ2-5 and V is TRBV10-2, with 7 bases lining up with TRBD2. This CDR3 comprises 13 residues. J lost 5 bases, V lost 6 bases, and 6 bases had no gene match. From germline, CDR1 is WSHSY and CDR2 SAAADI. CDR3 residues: CASRSSGWETQYF. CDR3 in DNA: TGCGCCAGCAGATCTAGCGGTTGGGAGACCCAGTACTTC.

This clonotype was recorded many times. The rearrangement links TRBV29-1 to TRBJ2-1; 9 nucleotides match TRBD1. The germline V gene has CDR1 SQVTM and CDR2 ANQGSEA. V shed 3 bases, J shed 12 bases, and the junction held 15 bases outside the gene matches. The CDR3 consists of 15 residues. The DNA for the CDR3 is TGCAGCGTTGATGGAACAGGGGGCGTTTCTCGAGGGCAGTTCTTC. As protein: CSVDGTGGVSRGQFF.

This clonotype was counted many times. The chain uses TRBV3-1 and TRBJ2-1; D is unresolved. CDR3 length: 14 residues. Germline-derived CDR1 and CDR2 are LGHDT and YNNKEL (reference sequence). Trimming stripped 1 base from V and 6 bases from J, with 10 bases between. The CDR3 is CASSQGYLGNEQFF. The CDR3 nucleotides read TGTGCCAGCAGCCAAGGCTATCTGGGCAATGAGCAGTTCTTC.

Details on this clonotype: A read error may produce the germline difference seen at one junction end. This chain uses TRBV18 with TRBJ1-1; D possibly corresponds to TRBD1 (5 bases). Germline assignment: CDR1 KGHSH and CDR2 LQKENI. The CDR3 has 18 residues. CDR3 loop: CASPPLDLGQSFNTEAFF. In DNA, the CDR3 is TGTGCCAGCCCACCTCTTGATTTGGGGCAAAGCTTTAACACTGAAGCTTTCTTT.

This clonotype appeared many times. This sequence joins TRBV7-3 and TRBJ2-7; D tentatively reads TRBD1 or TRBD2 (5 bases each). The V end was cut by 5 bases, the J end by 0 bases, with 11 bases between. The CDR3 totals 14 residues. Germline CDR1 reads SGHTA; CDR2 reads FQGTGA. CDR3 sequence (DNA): TGTGCCAGCAGCGAGGCAGGGAGCTCCTACGAGCAGTACTTC. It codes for CASSEAGSSYEQYF.

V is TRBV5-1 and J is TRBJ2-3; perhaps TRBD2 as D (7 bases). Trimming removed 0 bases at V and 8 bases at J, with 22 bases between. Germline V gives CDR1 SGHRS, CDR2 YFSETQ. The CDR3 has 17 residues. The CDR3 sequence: CASSLVDVAGGGGTQYF. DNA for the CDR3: TGCGCCAGCAGCTTGGTTGACGTCGCTGGGGGCGGGGGTACGCAGTATTTT.

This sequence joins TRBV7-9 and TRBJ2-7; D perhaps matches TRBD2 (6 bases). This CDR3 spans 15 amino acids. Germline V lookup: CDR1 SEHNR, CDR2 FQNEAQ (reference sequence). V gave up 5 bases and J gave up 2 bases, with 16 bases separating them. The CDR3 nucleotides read TGTGCCAGCAGCCCATTTCTACGCGGGGCCTACGAGCAGTACTTC. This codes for CASSPFLRGAYEQYF.

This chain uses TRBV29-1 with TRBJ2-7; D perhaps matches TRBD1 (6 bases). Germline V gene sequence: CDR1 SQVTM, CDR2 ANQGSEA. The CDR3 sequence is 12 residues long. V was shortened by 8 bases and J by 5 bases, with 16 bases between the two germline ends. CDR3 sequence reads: CSTTDRRNEQYF. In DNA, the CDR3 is TGCAGCACCACTGACAGGCGTAACGAGCAGTACTTC.

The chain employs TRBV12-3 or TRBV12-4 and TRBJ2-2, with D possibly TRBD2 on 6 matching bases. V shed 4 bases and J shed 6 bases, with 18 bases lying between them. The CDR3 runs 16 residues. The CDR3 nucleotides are TGTGCCAGCAGTTCGAGGGACTGGGGTGGGTCCGGGGAGCTGTTTTTT. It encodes CASSSRDWGGSGELFF.

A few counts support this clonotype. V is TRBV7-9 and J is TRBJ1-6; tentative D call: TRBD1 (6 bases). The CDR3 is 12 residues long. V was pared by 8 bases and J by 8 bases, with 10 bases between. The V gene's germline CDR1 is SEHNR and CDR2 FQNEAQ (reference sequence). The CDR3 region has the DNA TGTGCCAGCCAGGGGAGGGATTCACCCCTCCACTTT. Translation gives CASQGRDSPLHF.

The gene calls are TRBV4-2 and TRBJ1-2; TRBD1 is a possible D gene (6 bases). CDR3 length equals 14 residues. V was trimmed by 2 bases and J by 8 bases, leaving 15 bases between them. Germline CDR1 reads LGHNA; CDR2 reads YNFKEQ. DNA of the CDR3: TGTGCCAGCAGCCAACCCGGGACAAGCGAGGGCTACACCTTC. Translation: CASSQPGTSEGYTF.

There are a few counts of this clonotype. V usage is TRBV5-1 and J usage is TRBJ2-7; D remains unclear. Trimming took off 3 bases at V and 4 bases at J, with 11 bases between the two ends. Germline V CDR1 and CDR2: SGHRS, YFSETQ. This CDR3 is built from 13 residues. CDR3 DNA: TGCGCCAGCAGCTGGGCAGCCAGATACGAGCAGTACTTC. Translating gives CASSWAARYEQYF.

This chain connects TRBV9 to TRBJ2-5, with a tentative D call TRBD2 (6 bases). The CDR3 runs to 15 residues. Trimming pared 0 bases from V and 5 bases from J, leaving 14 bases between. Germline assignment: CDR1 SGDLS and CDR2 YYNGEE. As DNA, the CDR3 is TGTGCCAGCAGCGTAGGTAAACACGGAGGGGAGACCCAGTACTTC. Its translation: CASSVGKHGGETQYF.

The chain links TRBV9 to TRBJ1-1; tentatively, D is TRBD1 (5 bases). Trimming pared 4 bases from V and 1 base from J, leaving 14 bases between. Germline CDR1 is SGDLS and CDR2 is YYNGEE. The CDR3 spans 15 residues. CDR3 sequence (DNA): TGTGCCAGCAGCCCCCAGGGAGGGAAGAACACTGAAGCTTTCTTT. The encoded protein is CASSPQGGKNTEAFF.

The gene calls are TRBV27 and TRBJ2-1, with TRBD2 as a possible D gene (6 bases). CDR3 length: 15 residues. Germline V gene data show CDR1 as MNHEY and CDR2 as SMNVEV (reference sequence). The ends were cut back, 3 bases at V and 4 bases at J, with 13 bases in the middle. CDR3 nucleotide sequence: TGTGCCAGCAGTTTCCTGGGCGGGGTTTACAATGAGCAGTTCTTC. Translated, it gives CASSFLGGVYNEQFF.

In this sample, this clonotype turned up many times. This CDR3 is CAISTNKELFF. The CDR3 coding sequence is TGTGCCATCAGCACGAACAAGGAGCTGTTTTTT. V is TRBV10-3 and J is TRBJ2-2; D gene unclear. CDR3 length: 11 residues. The germline CDR1 and CDR2 sequences are ENHRY and SYGVKD. The V and J ends lost 6 bases and 10 bases respectively, with 9 bases between them.

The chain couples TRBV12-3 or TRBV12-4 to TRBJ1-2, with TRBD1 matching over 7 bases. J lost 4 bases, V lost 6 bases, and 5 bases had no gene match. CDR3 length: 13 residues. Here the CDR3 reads CASRPSGGYGYTF. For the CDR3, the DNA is TGTGCCAGCAGACCCTCAGGGGGCTATGGCTACACCTTC.

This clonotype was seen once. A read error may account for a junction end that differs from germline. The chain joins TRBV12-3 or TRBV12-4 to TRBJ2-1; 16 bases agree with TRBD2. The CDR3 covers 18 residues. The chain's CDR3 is CASCFLSGTSGRANEQFF. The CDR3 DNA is TGTGCCAGCTGTTTCCTCTCCGGGACTAGCGGGAGGGCCAATGAGCAGTTCTTC.

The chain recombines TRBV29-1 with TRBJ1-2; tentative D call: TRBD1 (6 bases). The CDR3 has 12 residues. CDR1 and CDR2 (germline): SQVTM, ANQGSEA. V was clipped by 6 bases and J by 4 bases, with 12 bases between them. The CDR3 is CSVLRGSYGYTF. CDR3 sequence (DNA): TGCAGCGTACTCAGGGGCAGCTATGGCTACACCTTC. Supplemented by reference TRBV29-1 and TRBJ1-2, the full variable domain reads SAVISQKPSRDICQRGTSLTIQCQVDSQVTMMFWYRQQPGQSLTLIATANQGSEATYESGFVIDKFPISRPNLTFSTLTVSNMSPEDSSIYLCSVLRGSYGYTFGSGTRLTVV.